This T cell receptor (beta chain) was recorded in a study of T cell changes during pregnancy in multiple sclerosis. The CDR3 has 15 amino acids. V was shortened by 0 bases and J by 4 bases, with 12 bases between the two germline ends. Germline values: CDR1 SGHRS, CDR2 YFSETQ. The assay was immunoSEQ multiplex PCR, and TCRdb's table has in-frame clones only and misses some. The profile shows 35,000 to 50,000 clones, approximately 90% of them singletons. This TCR came from a female donor with multiple sclerosis, enrolled in a pregnancy study. The specimen was PBMCs (not recorded whether the cells were cultured). This rearrangement joins TRBV5-1 to TRBJ2-3; D may correspond to TRBD1 or TRBD2 (7 bases each). Written as DNA, the CDR3 is TGCGCCAGCAGCTTGGGGCAGGGGGGGCCAGATACGCAGTATTTT. It encodes CASSLGQGGPDTQYF.